Given below is one TCR beta chain in context. The same CDR3 can be traced to other DNA sequences in this sample. This sample stems from a study of T cell changes during pregnancy in multiple sclerosis. The method was immunoSEQ multiplex PCR; TCRdb's version includes in-frame clones alone and lacks a portion of them. Of tens of thousands of clones in the sample, about nine tenths were seen once. V dropped 2 bases and J dropped 4 bases, with 9 bases sitting between them. The CDR3 has 13 amino acids. Germline V gives CDR1 SGHDT, CDR2 YYEEEE. This rearrangement joins TRBV5-6 to TRBJ2-5; TRBD2 is a possible D gene (6 bases). This TCR was sampled from a female donor with multiple sclerosis, enrolled in a pregnancy study. Sequencing was performed on peripheral blood, taken in the second trimester of pregnancy. The CDR3 region has the DNA TGTGCCAGCAGCTTTTCACTAGCAGAGACCCAGTACTTC. The encoded protein is CASSFSLAETQYF.